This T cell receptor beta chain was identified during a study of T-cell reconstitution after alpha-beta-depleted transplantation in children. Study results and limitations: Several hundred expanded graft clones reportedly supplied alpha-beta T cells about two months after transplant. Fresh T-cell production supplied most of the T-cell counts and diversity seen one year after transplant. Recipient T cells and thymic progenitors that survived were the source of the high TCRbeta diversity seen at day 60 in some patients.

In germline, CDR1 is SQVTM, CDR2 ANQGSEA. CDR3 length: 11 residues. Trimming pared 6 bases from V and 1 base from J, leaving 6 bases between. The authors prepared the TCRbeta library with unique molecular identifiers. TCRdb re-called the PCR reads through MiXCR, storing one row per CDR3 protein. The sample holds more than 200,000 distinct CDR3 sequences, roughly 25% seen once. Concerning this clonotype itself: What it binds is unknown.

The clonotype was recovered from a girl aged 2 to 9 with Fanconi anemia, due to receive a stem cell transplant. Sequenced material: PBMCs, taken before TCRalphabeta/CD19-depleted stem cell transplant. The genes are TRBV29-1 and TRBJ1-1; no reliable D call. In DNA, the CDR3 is TGCAGCGTGGGCTGGAACACTGAAGCTTTCTTT. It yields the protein CSVGWNTEAFF.